This TCR beta chain emerged from a study of patients and donors after allogeneic stem cell transplantation. The CDR3 extends over 15 amino acids. Germline V gives CDR1 MDHEN, CDR2 SYDVKM. The V end lost 6 bases, the J end lost 5 bases, and 14 bases lay between the germline ends. TCRdb redid the calling of the RT-PCR reads with MiXCR, one entry per CDR3 protein. The table includes around 200,000 distinct CDR3 sequences, less than 50% detected once. Sequenced material: blood, either unsorted or a sorted T cell fraction (not recorded which). This chain links TRBV28 with TRBJ1-6, with D tentatively TRBD1 (5 bases). This receptor was identified in a human donor who was either an allogeneic HSCT recipient or a stem cell or donor lymphocyte infusion donor (not recorded which). It is not recorded whose cells these are; they may come from a transplant donor. DNA of the CDR3: TGTGCCAGCAGCCCTCGCAGGGCTAATAATTCACCCCTCCACTTT. It yields the protein CASSPRRANNSPLHF. Full variable domain (rest looked up from reference TRBV28 and TRBJ1-6): DVKVTQSSRYLVKRTGEKVFLECVQDMDHENMFWYRQDPGLGLRLIYFSYDVKMKEKGDIPEGYSVSREKKERFSLILESASTNQTSMYLCASSPRRANNSPLHFGNGTRLTVT.